Given below is one T cell receptor (beta chain) in context. Antigen unknown. This CDR3 region has 14 residues. Germline V CDR1 and CDR2: KGHSH, LQKENI. Germline trimming cut 8 bases from V and 3 bases from J; bases unmatched to any gene: 7. The authors ran a second PCR of roughly 6 to 11 cycles using a sample-barcoded 5' primer and a J-beta primer mix. TCRdb processed the 5' RACE reads anew with MiXCR; each CDR3 protein has one entry. This table holds 540,000 or so distinct CDR3 sequences, about 45% found once. This record belongs to a study of blood T cells in healthy people across ages. Study-wide results and caveats: Because sorting was not performed, PBMCs prevented conclusive naive versus antigen-experienced comparison.

The chain uses TRBV18 and TRBJ2-1; 7 bases align to TRBD1. The source material was blood. The TCR was taken from a man older than 75 in good health. CDR3 DNA: TGTGCCAGCCGGCACGGGACAGTCTACAATGAGCAGTTCTTC. It yields the protein CASRHGTVYNEQFF.